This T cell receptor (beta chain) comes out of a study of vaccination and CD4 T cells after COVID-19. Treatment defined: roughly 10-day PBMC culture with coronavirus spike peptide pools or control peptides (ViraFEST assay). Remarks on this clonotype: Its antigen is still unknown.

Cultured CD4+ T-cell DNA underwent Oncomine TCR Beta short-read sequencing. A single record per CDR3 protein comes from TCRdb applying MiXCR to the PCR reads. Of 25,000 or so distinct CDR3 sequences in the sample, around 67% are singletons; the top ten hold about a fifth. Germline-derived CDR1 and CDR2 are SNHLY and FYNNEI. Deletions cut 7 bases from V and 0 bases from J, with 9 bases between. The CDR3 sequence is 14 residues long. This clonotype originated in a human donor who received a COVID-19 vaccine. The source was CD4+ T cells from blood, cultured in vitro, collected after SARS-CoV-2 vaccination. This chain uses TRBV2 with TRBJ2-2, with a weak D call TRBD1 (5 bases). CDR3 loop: CASMDTSNTGELFF. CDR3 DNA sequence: TGTGCCAGCATGGACACTTCGAACACCGGGGAGCTGTTTTTT.